These T cell receptor beta chains were read from a single sample in a study of tumor-infiltrating lymphocytes in primary liver carcinoma. TCRdb ran MiXCR on the multiplex PCR reads and lists one entry per CDR3 protein. The sample carries approximately 330,000 distinct CDR3 sequences, about 65% recorded once. Sequencing was performed on peripheral blood. The source is a man aged 40-50 years with primary liver carcinoma and hepatitis B virus infection. The CDR3 runs from the conserved cysteine through the conserved F or W. Each record gives: J gene, D gene, CDR3 length, clone size, V gene, CDR3 DNA, CDR3 protein. D genes are given only for firm matches. Size tells how often a clone was seen (once, few, many) or the class of an expanded clone, and some rows leave it out.

j_gene: TRBJ2-2
d_gene: .
len: 12
abundance: many
v_gene: TRBV29-1
CDR3nt: TGCAGCGTCCTACTAGGTCACGGGGAGCTGTTTTTT
CDR3aa: CSVLLGHGELFF

j_gene: TRBJ2-2
d_gene: .
len: 15
abundance: .
v_gene: TRBV6-1
CDR3nt: TGTGCCAGCAGTGAGCACGGCACGAACACCGGGGAGCTGTTTTTT
CDR3aa: CASSEHGTNTGELFF

j_gene: TRBJ2-2
d_gene: .
len: 13
abundance: .
v_gene: TRBV11-3
CDR3nt: TGTGCCAGCGGTAGGGCCACTGCGGGGGAGCTGTTTTTT
CDR3aa: CASGRATAGELFF

j_gene: TRBJ1-2
d_gene: .
len: 12
abundance: .
v_gene: TRBV28
CDR3nt: TGTGCCAGCAGTTTTGCGGGGTATGGCTACACCTTC
CDR3aa: CASSFAGYGYTF

j_gene: TRBJ1-4
d_gene: .
len: 16
abundance: .
v_gene: TRBV11-2
CDR3nt: TGTGCCATCAGCTCGGGGCAGTGTGGTGTTGGCGAAAAACTGTTTTTT
CDR3aa: CAISSGQCGVGEKLFF

j_gene: TRBJ1-1
d_gene: TRBD1
len: 16
abundance: few
v_gene: TRBV10-3
CDR3nt: TGTGCCATCAGTGTCGGGACAGGGAGTGGTGTCACTGAAGCTTTCTTT
CDR3aa: CAISVGTGSGVTEAFF

j_gene: TRBJ1-5
d_gene: TRBD1
len: 18
abundance: few
v_gene: TRBV28
CDR3nt: TGTGCCAGCAGTTTCTTCGCTCAGGGGGTGGGTCAGGGGCAGCCCCAGCATTTT
CDR3aa: CASSFFAQGVGQGQPQHF

j_gene: TRBJ1-2
d_gene: TRBD1
len: 11
abundance: .
v_gene: TRBV7-9
CDR3nt: TGTGCCGGGGAACAGGGGACTGGCTACACCTTC
CDR3aa: CAGEQGTGYTF

j_gene: TRBJ2-6
d_gene: .
len: 15
abundance: .
v_gene: TRBV6-1
CDR3nt: TGTGCCAACAGTGGAACAGCCTCTGGTGCCAACGTCCTGACTTTC
CDR3aa: CANSGTASGANVLTF

j_gene: TRBJ2-7
d_gene: .
len: 13
abundance: .
v_gene: TRBV4-3
CDR3nt: TGCACTAGCAGCCAAGATACGGGTCGGGAGCAGTACTTC
CDR3aa: CTSSQDTGREQYF

j_gene: TRBJ2-1
d_gene: .
len: 16
abundance: many
v_gene: TRBV4-1
CDR3nt: TGCGCCAGCAGCCAACATCTCCGGACTGAGTACAATGAGCAGTTCTTC
CDR3aa: CASSQHLRTEYNEQFF

j_gene: TRBJ1-3
d_gene: .
len: 13
abundance: .
v_gene: TRBV11-2
CDR3nt: TGTGCCAGCAACCCACGCAATGGAAACACCATATATTTT
CDR3aa: CASNPRNGNTIYF

j_gene: TRBJ1-2
d_gene: .
len: 17
abundance: .
v_gene: TRBV4-3
CDR3nt: TGCGCCAGCAGCCAAGACCCGGGGTTGGGGACTAACTATGGCTACACCTTC
CDR3aa: CASSQDPGLGTNYGYTF

j_gene: TRBJ1-2
d_gene: .
len: 14
abundance: .
v_gene: TRBV29-1
CDR3nt: TGCAGCGTTTCATTGCAGTCTGGCCCCTATGGCTACACCTTC
CDR3aa: CSVSLQSGPYGYTF

j_gene: TRBJ1-2
d_gene: TRBD1
len: 14
abundance: once
v_gene: TRBV5-5
CDR3nt: TGTGCCAGCACTCTTTTAGGGGGCGGAAATGGCCACACCTTC
CDR3aa: CASTLLGGGNGHTF

j_gene: TRBJ1-2
d_gene: .
len: 15
abundance: .
v_gene: TRBV11-2
CDR3nt: TGTGCCACTAGCTTAGATCCCGGACAGAACTATGGCTACACCTTC
CDR3aa: CATSLDPGQNYGYTF

j_gene: TRBJ2-7
d_gene: .
len: 13
abundance: .
v_gene: TRBV11-2
CDR3nt: TGTGCTAGCACGGAGGGGTTCTCCTACGAGCAGTACTTC
CDR3aa: CASTEGFSYEQYF

j_gene: TRBJ2-1
d_gene: TRBD1
len: 19
abundance: .
v_gene: TRBV6-5
CDR3nt: TGTGCCAGCAGTTATCGAGGGACAGGGGGGTCGAGCTCCTACAATGAGCAGTTCTTC
CDR3aa: CASSYRGTGGSSSYNEQFF

j_gene: TRBJ1-2
d_gene: .
len: 12
abundance: .
v_gene: TRBV29-1
CDR3nt: TGCAGCGTTGGGGCGGGCCAGGGGGGCTACACCTTC
CDR3aa: CSVGAGQGGYTF

j_gene: TRBJ2-1
d_gene: TRBD2
len: 14
abundance: .
v_gene: TRBV5-1
CDR3nt: TGCCCCAGCAGCTTGGGGACTAGCGGCGATGAGCAGTTCTTC
CDR3aa: CPSSLGTSGDEQFF

j_gene: TRBJ2-5
d_gene: .
len: 11
abundance: .
v_gene: TRBV20-1
CDR3nt: TGCAGTGCTAGAGATAGTCGGACCCAGTACTTC
CDR3aa: CSARDSRTQYF

j_gene: TRBJ2-1
d_gene: TRBD2
len: 14
abundance: .
v_gene: TRBV28
CDR3nt: TGTGCCAGCAGTGGCGGGAGATCCTACAATGAGCAGTTCTTC
CDR3aa: CASSGGRSYNEQFF

j_gene: TRBJ1-1
d_gene: .
len: 14
abundance: few
v_gene: TRBV10-3
CDR3nt: TGTGCCATCAGTGACGGGCAGCCGAACACTGAACCTTTCTTT
CDR3aa: CAISDGQPNTEPFF

j_gene: TRBJ2-1
d_gene: TRBD1
len: 16
abundance: .
v_gene: TRBV7-3
CDR3nt: TGTGCCAGCAGCTTAGCCGGGACAGGGGACTACAATGAGCAGTTCTTC
CDR3aa: CASSLAGTGDYNEQFF

j_gene: TRBJ2-3
d_gene: .
len: 11
abundance: many
v_gene: TRBV29-1
CDR3nt: TGCAGCGTTGACCTCACAGATACGCAGTATTTT
CDR3aa: CSVDLTDTQYF

j_gene: TRBJ2-7
d_gene: TRBD2
len: 15
abundance: .
v_gene: TRBV6-5
CDR3nt: TGTGCCAGCAGCCCCTCTCCCACTAGCGGGTACGGGCAGTACTTC
CDR3aa: CASSPSPTSGYGQYF

j_gene: TRBJ2-4
d_gene: TRBD1
len: 14
abundance: .
v_gene: TRBV19
CDR3nt: TGTGCCAGTAGTGAAACCGGGACAGCCAACATTCAGTACTTC
CDR3aa: CASSETGTANIQYF

j_gene: TRBJ2-2
d_gene: .
len: 14
abundance: few
v_gene: TRBV6-1
CDR3nt: TGTGCCAGCAGTGAGTCTCCCCGGGGCGGGGAGCTGTTTTTT
CDR3aa: CASSESPRGGELFF

j_gene: TRBJ2-2
d_gene: TRBD2
len: 14
abundance: .
v_gene: TRBV30
CDR3nt: TGTGCCAGGAAGGCGGGAGGGCATCCTGGGGAGCTGTTTTTT
CDR3aa: CARKAGGHPGELFF

j_gene: TRBJ1-2
d_gene: TRBD1
len: 14
abundance: .
v_gene: TRBV5-4
CDR3nt: TGTGCCAGCAGCTTGGGGGCAGGGGGACGTGGCTACACCTTC
CDR3aa: CASSLGAGGRGYTF

j_gene: TRBJ1-5
d_gene: .
len: 16
abundance: few
v_gene: TRBV28
CDR3nt: TGTGCCAGCAGTCTTTCCGACAGGATTCGCAATCAGCCCCAGCATTTT
CDR3aa: CASSLSDRIRNQPQHF

j_gene: TRBJ2-5
d_gene: .
len: 10
abundance: .
v_gene: TRBV12-3/TRBV12-4
CDR3nt: TGTGCCAGCAGTTTGGAGACCCAGTACTTC
CDR3aa: CASSLETQYF

j_gene: TRBJ2-7
d_gene: TRBD2
len: 14
abundance: many
v_gene: TRBV5-6
CDR3nt: TGTGCCAGCAGCCGTAGACTAGCGAGATACGAGCAGTACTTC
CDR3aa: CASSRRLARYEQYF

j_gene: TRBJ1-4
d_gene: TRBD1
len: 16
abundance: .
v_gene: TRBV4-1
CDR3nt: TGCGTCAGCAGCCTCAGGGGAGGGACAGAGAATGAAAAACTGTTTTTC
CDR3aa: CVSSLRGGTENEKLFF

j_gene: TRBJ1-1
d_gene: .
len: 13
abundance: .
v_gene: TRBV11-2
CDR3nt: TGTGCCAGCAGCCGTGGGGTCGTGGATGAAGCTTTCTTC
CDR3aa: CASSRGVVDEAFF

j_gene: TRBJ2-2
d_gene: .
len: 14
abundance: .
v_gene: TRBV10-2
CDR3nt: TGCCCCAGTAGTTACCTACAAGGGACCGGGGAGCTGTTTTTT
CDR3aa: CPSSYLQGTGELFF

j_gene: TRBJ2-5
d_gene: TRBD1
len: 14
abundance: many
v_gene: TRBV11-2
CDR3nt: TGTGCCAGCAGCTTACGACAGGGGTCTGAGACCCAGTACTTC
CDR3aa: CASSLRQGSETQYF

j_gene: TRBJ2-7
d_gene: .
len: 17
abundance: few
v_gene: TRBV5-4
CDR3nt: TGTGCCAGCAGCTTGGATTCCGGGACCGCGAGCTCCTACGAGCAGTACTTC
CDR3aa: CASSLDSGTASSYEQYF

j_gene: TRBJ1-5
d_gene: TRBD1
len: 14
abundance: .
v_gene: TRBV11-2
CDR3nt: TGTGACAGCACCTCAAGACAGGGTGCAGGGCCCCAGCATTTT
CDR3aa: CDSTSRQGAGPQHF

j_gene: TRBJ2-5
d_gene: TRBD1
len: 16
abundance: .
v_gene: TRBV11-3
CDR3nt: TGTGCCAGCAGCCAGGGGGACAGGGGCTATCAAGAGACCCAGTACTTC
CDR3aa: CASSQGDRGYQETQYF

j_gene: TRBJ2-7
d_gene: .
len: 13
abundance: many
v_gene: TRBV4-3
CDR3nt: TGCGCCAGCAGCCAAGATACGGGTCGGGAGCAGTACTTC
CDR3aa: CASSQDTGREQYF

j_gene: TRBJ2-7
d_gene: .
len: 16
abundance: .
v_gene: TRBV10-2
CDR3nt: TGCGCCAGCAGTGAACCCAAATGGAGGGGGGACTACGAGCAGTACTTC
CDR3aa: CASSEPKWRGDYEQYF

j_gene: TRBJ2-7
d_gene: .
len: 14
abundance: .
v_gene: TRBV4-2
CDR3nt: TGTGCCGGCAGCCAAGGGGACTTGGCGGGCGAGCAGTACTTC
CDR3aa: CAGSQGDLAGEQYF

j_gene: TRBJ2-7
d_gene: TRBD1
len: 19
abundance: .
v_gene: TRBV11-2
CDR3nt: TGTGCCAGCAGCTGGCACCCGGGACAGAGTGTTCAGAGCTCCTACGAGCAGTGCTTC
CDR3aa: CASSWHPGQSVQSSYEQCF

j_gene: TRBJ2-1
d_gene: TRBD2
len: 18
abundance: .
v_gene: TRBV5-1
CDR3nt: TGCGCCAGCAGCTTGCTTAGCGGGAGGGCCATCTATGGGAATGAGCAGTTCTTC
CDR3aa: CASSLLSGRAIYGNEQFF

j_gene: TRBJ2-7
d_gene: .
len: 12
abundance: few
v_gene: TRBV28
CDR3nt: TGTGCCAGCAGTTGGGCAGGTCTCGAGCAGTACTTC
CDR3aa: CASSWAGLEQYF